Here is one T cell receptor beta chain with its context. Its antigen remains unidentified. This sample is drawn from a study of T cell responses to AZD1222 COVID-19 vaccine. J lost 6 bases, V lost 4 bases, and 6 bases had no gene match. CDR3 length: 14 residues. CDR1 SGHRS and CDR2 YFSETQ come from the germline V gene. The assay was immunoSEQ multiplex PCR, and TCRdb's table has in-frame clones only and misses some. The sample lists fewer than 150,000 clones, about nine tenths occurring once. Study-wide results and limits: Unmutated regions of variants are reportedly targeted by nearly half of spike-specific TCRs. The donor cohort was predominantly white British with a female majority, and clonal diversity may have been underestimated. Receipt of two AZD1222 doses was followed by a rise in Spike-specific TCR breadth and depth.

The rearrangement links TRBV5-1 to TRBJ2-1; TRBD1 matches at 8 bases. The sequences come from peripheral blood, collected on day 0 of AZD1222 vaccination. This clonotype was sampled from an adult in good health. The CDR3 here is CASSTGRGLNEQFF. DNA of the CDR3: TGCGCCAGCAGCACTGGCAGGGGGCTCAATGAGCAGTTCTTC.